These 9 T cell receptor beta chains originate from one sample sequenced in a study of T-cell reconstitution after alpha-beta-depleted transplantation in children. Library preparation (for TCRbeta) was performed with unique molecular identifiers. From the PCR reads, TCRdb called clonotypes with MiXCR, one entry per CDR3 protein. The data hold about 440,000 distinct CDR3 sequences, with 43% observed a single time. Sequenced material: PBMCs, taken before TCRalphabeta/CD19-depleted stem cell transplant. The origin of the receptors is a girl aged 2-15 years with aplastic anemia, due to receive a stem cell transplant.

This chain connects TRBV25-1 to TRBJ2-5; perhaps TRBD2 as D (6 bases). Germline lookup yields CDR1 MGHDK and CDR2 SYGVNS. This CDR3 region has 17 residues. V shed 0 bases and J shed 1 base, with 15 bases lying between them. The CDR3 nucleotides are TGTGCCAGCAGTGAATATTGGGACTTGGGAGCCCAAGAGACCCAGTACTTC. Its translation: CASSEYWDLGAQETQYF.

This clonotype was observed a handful of times. The chain is built from TRBV4-1 and TRBJ2-5; no clear D gene. There are 16 residues in the CDR3. The ends were cut back, 1 base at V and 5 bases at J, with 17 bases in the middle. Germline V gene sequence: CDR1 MGHRA, CDR2 YSYEKL. CDR3 protein: CASSQVDMGFAETQYF. CDR3 nucleotide sequence: TGCGCCAGCAGCCAAGTTGATATGGGGTTTGCGGAGACCCAGTACTTC.

The chain is built from TRBV12-3 or TRBV12-4 and TRBJ1-2, with 10 bases lining up with TRBD1. CDR3 length: 16 residues. Germline trimming cut 6 bases from V and 5 bases from J; bases unmatched to any gene: 12. In nucleotides, the CDR3 is TGTGCCAGCAGGGGGCTTGGGACAGGGGAGGGATATGGCTACACCTTC. Residues: CASRGLGTGEGYGYTF.

This clonotype has at least ten counts. This chain uses TRBV7-2 with TRBJ2-5, with D unresolved. Germline V lookup: CDR1 SGHTA, CDR2 FQGNSA. The V and J ends lost 2 bases and 5 bases respectively, with 3 bases between them. CDR3 length: 11 amino acids. The CDR3 bases are TGTGCCAGCAGCTTAACCGAGACCCAGTACTTC. Protein product: CASSLTETQYF.

This chain uses TRBV20-1 with TRBJ2-3, with no clear D. CDR1 DFQATT and CDR2 SNEGSKA come from the germline V gene (reference sequence). The CDR3 spans 12 residues. The germline V and J ends were trimmed by 7 bases and 0 bases, with 8 bases remaining between them. CDR3 protein: CSEAVSTDTQYF. Written as DNA, the CDR3 is TGCAGTGAGGCGGTTAGCACAGATACGCAGTATTTT.

This clonotype was seen ten or more times. V usage is TRBV12-3 or TRBV12-4 and J usage is TRBJ2-1, with D unresolved. The CDR3 loop spans 13 amino acids. Trimming took off 2 bases at V and 6 bases at J, with 8 bases between the two ends. The DNA of the CDR3 is TGTGCCAGCAGTTTATCGGTTTTCAATGAGCAGTTCTTC. This translates into CASSLSVFNEQFF.

The gene calls are TRBV20-1 and TRBJ2-5; the match to TRBD2 covers 10 bases. The V and J ends lost 3 bases and 5 bases, in that order; junction bases with no gene match: 12. The CDR3 is 16 amino acids. CDR1 DFQATT and CDR2 SNEGSKA come from the germline V gene (reference sequence). Here the CDR3 DNA reads TGCAGTGCTAGTAGGACTAGCGGCCTCCTTCGGGAGACCCAGTACTTC. Translation gives CSASRTSGLLRETQYF.

This clonotype was recorded many times. The chain uses TRBV11-2 and TRBJ2-1; 12 bases agree with TRBD2. The germline gives CDR1 SGHAT, CDR2 FQNNGV. This CDR3 has 21 amino acids. Losses at the gene ends were 1 base for V and 4 bases for J; bases not matched to a gene: 17. This CDR3 is CASSLGLTSGSVGARYNEQFF. In DNA form, the CDR3 reads TGTGCCAGCAGCTTAGGTTTGACTAGCGGGAGCGTGGGGGCGCGATACAATGAGCAGTTCTTC.

This chain joins TRBV20-1 and TRBJ2-3; the D gene could be TRBD1 or TRBD2 (6 bases each). V dropped 4 bases and J dropped 4 bases, with 15 bases sitting between them. The CDR3 sequence is 14 residues long. The germline gives CDR1 DFQATT, CDR2 SNEGSKA (reference sequence). CDR3 DNA: TGCAGTGCTAACCACAGGGAGGAGGCAGATACGCAGTATTTT. This sequence encodes CSANHREEADTQYF.